This TCR beta chain stems from a study of spatial heterogeneity in lung cancer. Whole-study context: Detected sequences consistently included more beta-chain ones than alpha-chain ones.

Time point specified: sample taken at primary tumor resection. TCRdb reprocessed the 5' RACE reads via MiXCR and lists one record per CDR3 protein. Here the sample spans 40,000 or so distinct CDR3 sequences, 7.5% being singletons. In this sample, this clonotype turned up many times. Germline lookup yields CDR1 MNHEY and CDR2 SMNVEV (reference sequence). The CDR3 runs 15 residues. Trimming stripped 7 bases from V and 0 bases from J, with 16 bases between. This chain links TRBV27 with TRBJ2-7; D tentatively reads TRBD1 or TRBD2 (6 bases each). The sample was PBMCs, taken at surgery. The receptor was derived from a male donor with early-stage non-small cell lung cancer. The CDR3 coding sequence is TGTGCCAGCAAGAATACGGGGGCGGCCTCCTACGAGCAGTACTTC. Amino acid sequence: CASKNTGAASYEQYF.